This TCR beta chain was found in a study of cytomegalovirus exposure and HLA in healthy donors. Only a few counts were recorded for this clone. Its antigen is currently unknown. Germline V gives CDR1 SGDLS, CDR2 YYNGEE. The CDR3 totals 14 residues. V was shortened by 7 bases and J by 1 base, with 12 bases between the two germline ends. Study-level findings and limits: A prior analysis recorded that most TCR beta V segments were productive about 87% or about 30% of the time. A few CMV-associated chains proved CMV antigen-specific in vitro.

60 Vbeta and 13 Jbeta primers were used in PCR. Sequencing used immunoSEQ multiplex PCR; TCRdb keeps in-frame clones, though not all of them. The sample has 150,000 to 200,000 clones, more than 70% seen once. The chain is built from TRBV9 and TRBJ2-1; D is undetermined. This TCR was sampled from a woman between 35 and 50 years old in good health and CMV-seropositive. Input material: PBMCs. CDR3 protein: CASSPGNSYNEQFF. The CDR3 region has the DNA TGTGCCAGCTCACCAGGAAATTCCTACAATGAGCAGTTCTTC.